Presented here are 17 T cell receptor beta chains from one specimen sequenced in a study of a mutant IDH1 vaccine in newly diagnosed glioma listed by TCRdb under 2021. The meaning of the sample's time point label: week 5, during vaccination. Each vaccine dose was 300 ug of a 20-mer mutant IDH1 peptide in Montanide, given subcutaneously with topical imiquimod. Receptors were amplified or captured by the immunoSEQ multiplex PCR assay. TCRdb limited this immuneACCESS table to in-frame rearrangements with V and J called. A share of clones is missing; checked studies link under half to unresolved V genes, and the rest is unexplained. A total of 50,000 or so clones appear in this sample, 78% of them only once. Under 2% of the sample is in the top ten clones. No antigen has been assigned to these receptors. This specimen was PBMCs, taken from a glioma patient whose treatment included an IDH1 peptide vaccine. Receptors were obtained from a woman in her thirties or forties with glioma.

This clone has just a few counts. The chain links TRBV19 to TRBJ1-1, with D possibly TRBD1 on 5 matching bases. The CDR3 is 12 amino acids. V dropped 10 bases and J dropped 3 bases, with 12 bases sitting between them. Germline V gives CDR1 LNHDA, CDR2 SQIVND (reference sequence). The CDR3 loop is CATRSGYTEAFF. CDR3 nucleotide sequence: TGTGCCACCCGATCAGGGTACACTGAAGCTTTCTTT. Supplemented by reference TRBV19 and TRBJ1-1, the full variable domain reads DGGITQSPKYLFRKEGQNVTLSCEQNLNHDAMYWYRQDPGQGLRLIYYSQIVNDFQKGDIAEGYSVSREKKESFPLTVTSAQKNPTAFYLCATRSGYTEAFFGQGTRLTVV.

This rearrangement joins TRBV10-2 to TRBJ2-7, with D perhaps TRBD1 (5 bases). V was shortened by 3 bases and J by 6 bases, with 12 bases between the two germline ends. The germline gives CDR1 WSHSY, CDR2 SAAADI. CDR3 length: 13 amino acids. The CDR3 DNA follows: TGCGCCAGCAGTGACAGGGATTGGAGCGAGCAGTACTTC. Translating gives CASSDRDWSEQYF.

V is TRBV9 and J is TRBJ1-2; D not certain. From germline, CDR1 is SGDLS and CDR2 YYNGEE. Trimming removed 7 bases from V and 2 bases from J, with 12 bases in between. The CDR3 loop spans 13 amino acids. As DNA, the CDR3 is TGTGCCAGCGGCCCCCAGCTAAACTATGGCTACACCTTC. Its protein product is CASGPQLNYGYTF.

J is TRBJ2-5 and V is TRBV9; TRBD2 agrees at 8 bases. CDR3 length: 14 residues. V was clipped by 0 bases and J by 9 bases; unmatched bases: 7. Per the germline V gene, CDR1 is SGDLS and CDR2 is YYNGEE. This CDR3 is CASSVDLAGAPQYF. DNA of the CDR3: TGTGCCAGCAGCGTAGACCTAGCGGGTGCCCCCCAGTACTTC.

This clone was observed a single time. The rearrangement joins TRBV7-2 to TRBJ1-2; 7 bases line up with TRBD1. Trimming removed 0 bases from V and 4 bases from J; junction bases left unmatched: 2. In germline, CDR1 is SGHTA, CDR2 FQGNSA. The CDR3 totals 14 residues. The CDR3 protein is CASSLAGGAYGYTF. In DNA form, the CDR3 reads TGTGCCAGCAGCTTAGCAGGGGGCGCCTATGGCTACACCTTC.

The chain couples TRBV2 to TRBJ2-7; maybe TRBD2 (6 bases). CDR1 and CDR2 (germline): SNHLY, FYNNEI. V lost 8 bases and J lost 4, with 6 bases in between. The CDR3 runs 10 residues. The CDR3 sequence is CASRGYEQYF. CDR3 DNA sequence: TGTGCCAGCCGGGGGTACGAGCAGTACTTC.

This clone was observed a single time. The chain joins TRBV7-7 to TRBJ1-6; perhaps TRBD1 as D (6 bases). Germline CDR1 reads SSHAT; CDR2 reads FNYEAQ (reference sequence). The CDR3 sequence is 15 residues long. This chain's CDR3 is CAKYLQQGTNSPLHF. In nucleotides, the CDR3 is TGTGCTAAATACCTCCAACAGGGTACCAATTCACCCCTCCACTTT.

V gene TRBV14 combines with J gene TRBJ1-2, with TRBD1 identical over 10 bases. V lost 1 base to trimming and J lost 7 bases; unmatched junction nucleotides: 6. The CDR3 is made up of 15 amino acids. CDR1 SGHDN and CDR2 FVKESK come from the germline V gene. Here the CDR3 reads CASSQVTGGSGGYTF. The CDR3 nucleotides are TGTGCCAGCAGCCAAGTGACAGGGGGCTCCGGTGGCTACACCTTC.

The chain links TRBV5-1 to TRBJ2-5, with D possibly being TRBD2 (6 bases). V was cut by 4 bases and J by 5 bases, with 12 bases left in between. CDR1 is SGHRS and CDR2 is YFSETQ in the germline V gene. CDR3 size: 13 residues. The CDR3 reads CASSLYRGETQYF. The CDR3 bases are TGCGCCAGCAGCCTCTACCGGGGGGAGACCCAGTACTTC. Filled out from reference TRBV5-1 and TRBJ2-5, the complete variable domain reads KAGVTQTPRYLIKTRGQQVTLSCSPISGHRSVSWYQQTPGQGLQFLFEYFSETQRNKGNFPGRFSGRQFSNSRSEMNVSTLELGDSALYLCASSLYRGETQYFGPGTRLLVL.

This clone turned up a few times. This rearrangement joins TRBV5-1 to TRBJ2-3, with TRBD2 matching over 10 bases. Losses at the gene ends were 4 bases for V and 4 bases for J; bases not matched to a gene: 6. Germline CDR1 and CDR2: SGHRS and YFSETQ. This CDR3 is 15 amino acids long. The CDR3 reads CASSGQRGGADTQYF. The CDR3 region has the DNA TGCGCCAGCAGCGGACAGCGGGGGGGGGCAGATACGCAGTATTTT.

The chain carries TRBV13 and TRBJ2-7; a weak D match, TRBD2 (5 bases). The CDR3 extends over 14 amino acids. V lost 2 bases to trimming and J lost 5 bases, with 13 bases between them. Per the germline V gene, CDR1 is PRHDT and CDR2 is FYEKMQ (reference sequence). The CDR3 coding sequence is TGTGCCAGCAGCTTACGGGGTTCGCCTGACGAGCAGTACTTC. It is translated as CASSLRGSPDEQYF.

The chain carries TRBV19 and TRBJ1-5, with a weak D call TRBD1 (5 bases). Trimming removed 6 bases from V and 4 bases from J, with 13 bases in between. Germline CDR1 is LNHDA and CDR2 is SQIVND (reference sequence). CDR3 length: 14 residues. CDR3 sequence: CASRGGGYNQPQHF. The CDR3 DNA reads as TGTGCCAGTAGGGGGGGTGGATATAATCAGCCCCAGCATTTT.

This clone was picked up one time. This chain uses TRBV5-4 with TRBJ1-6; D gene ambiguous. Per germline, CDR1 SGHNT and CDR2 YYREEE (reference sequence). There are 15 residues in the CDR3. Trimming stripped 4 bases from V and 11 bases from J, with 19 bases between. The CDR3 DNA sequence: TGTGCCAGCAGCGCGGGTGGGAGGGTTGTTGCACCCCTCCACTTT. Translated: CASSAGGRVVAPLHF.

The genes are TRBV7-2 and TRBJ2-4; 10 nucleotides line up with TRBD2. J lost 6 bases, V lost 5 bases, and 10 bases had no gene match. Germline V gene lookup returns CDR1 SGHTA and CDR2 FQGNSA. CDR3 length: 16 residues. CDR3 in amino acids: CASSGKSGGAGNIQYF. The CDR3 nucleotides read TGTGCCAGCAGCGGGAAAAGCGGGGGGGCCGGAAACATTCAGTACTTC.

The V gene is TRBV5-1, the J gene TRBJ2-5, with D uncertain. V was pared by 2 bases and J by 2 bases, with 7 bases between. Looked up from germline, CDR1 is SGHRS and CDR2 is YFSETQ. CDR3 size: 13 residues. CDR3 nucleotides: TGCGCCAGCAGCTTCACAGTACAAGAGACCCAGTACTTC. Encoded protein: CASSFTVQETQYF.

CDR3 DNA sequence: TGTGCCAGCAGGCCTCAAAATTTCCCTCATGGCTACACCTTC. Translating gives CASRPQNFPHGYTF. The chain combines TRBV7-6 with TRBJ1-2; D is unclear. The germline V and J ends were trimmed by 6 bases and 6 bases, with 17 bases remaining between them. The CDR3 has 14 amino acids. Germline V CDR1 and CDR2: SGHVS, FNYEAQ.

The chain has TRBV5-1 and TRBJ1-4; D possibly corresponds to TRBD1 (6 bases). This CDR3 spans 16 amino acids. V lost 1 base to trimming and J lost 5 bases, with 15 bases between them. Germline V CDR1 and CDR2: SGHRS, YFSETQ. The CDR3, as DNA: TGCGCCAGCAGCTTGAGCTACAGGGATCCCAATGAAAAACTGTTTTTT. It specifies CASSLSYRDPNEKLFF.